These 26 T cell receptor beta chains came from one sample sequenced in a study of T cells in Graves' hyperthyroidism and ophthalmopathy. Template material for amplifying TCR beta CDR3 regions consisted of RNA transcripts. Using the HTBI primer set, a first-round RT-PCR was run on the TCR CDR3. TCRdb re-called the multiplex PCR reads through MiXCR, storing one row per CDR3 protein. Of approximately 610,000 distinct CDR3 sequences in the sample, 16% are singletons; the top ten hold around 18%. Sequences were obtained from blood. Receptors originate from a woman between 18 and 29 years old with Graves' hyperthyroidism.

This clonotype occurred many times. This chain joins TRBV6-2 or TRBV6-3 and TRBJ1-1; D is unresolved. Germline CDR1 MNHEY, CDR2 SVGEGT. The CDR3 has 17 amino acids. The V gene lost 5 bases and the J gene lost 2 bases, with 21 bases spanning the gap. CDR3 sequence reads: CASSPHRSRTRNTEAFF. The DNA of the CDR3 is TGTGCCAGCAGTCCGCACAGAAGCCGAACCAGAAACACTGAAGCTTTCTTT.

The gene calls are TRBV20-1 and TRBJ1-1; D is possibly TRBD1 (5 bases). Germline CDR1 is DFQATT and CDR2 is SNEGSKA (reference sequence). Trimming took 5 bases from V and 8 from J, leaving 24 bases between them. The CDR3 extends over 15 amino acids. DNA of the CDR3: TGCAGTGCTCTCAAATCCGCTTGGGGCCCAAGGGAAGCTTTCTTT. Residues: CSALKSAWGPREAFF.

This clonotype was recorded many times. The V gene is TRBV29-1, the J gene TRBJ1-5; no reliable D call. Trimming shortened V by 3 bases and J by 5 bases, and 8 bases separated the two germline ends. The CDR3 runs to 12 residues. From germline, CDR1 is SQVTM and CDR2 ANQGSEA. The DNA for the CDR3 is TGCAGCGTTGATTGTGGGGATCAGCCCCAGCATTTT. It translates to CSVDCGDQPQHF.

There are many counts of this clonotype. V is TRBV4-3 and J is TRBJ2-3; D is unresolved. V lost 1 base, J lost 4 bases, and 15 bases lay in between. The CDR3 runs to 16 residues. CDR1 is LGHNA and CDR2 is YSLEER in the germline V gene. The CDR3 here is CASSQVVGVGSDTQYF. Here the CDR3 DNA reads TGCGCCAGCAGCCAAGTTGTGGGCGTCGGGTCAGATACGCAGTATTTT.

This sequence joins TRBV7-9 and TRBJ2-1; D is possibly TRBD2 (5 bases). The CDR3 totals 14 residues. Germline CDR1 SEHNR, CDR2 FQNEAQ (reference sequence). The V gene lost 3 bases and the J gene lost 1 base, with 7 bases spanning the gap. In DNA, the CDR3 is TGTGCCAGCAGCTTGACTATTTCCTACAATGAGCAGTTCTTC. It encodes CASSLTISYNEQFF. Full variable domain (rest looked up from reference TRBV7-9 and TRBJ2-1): DTGVSQNPRHKITKRGQNVTFRCDPISEHNRLYWYRQTLGQGPEFLTYFQNEAQLEKSRLLSDRFSAERPKGSFSTLEIQRTEQGDSAMYLCASSLTISYNEQFFGPGTRLTVL.

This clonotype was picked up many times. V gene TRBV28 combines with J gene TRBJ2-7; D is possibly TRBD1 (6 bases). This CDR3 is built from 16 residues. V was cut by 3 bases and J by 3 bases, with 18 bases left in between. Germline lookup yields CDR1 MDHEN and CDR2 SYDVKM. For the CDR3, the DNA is TGTGCCAGCAGTTTGAACCGGATAGGGGGTAGCTACGAGCAGTACTTC. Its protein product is CASSLNRIGGSYEQYF.

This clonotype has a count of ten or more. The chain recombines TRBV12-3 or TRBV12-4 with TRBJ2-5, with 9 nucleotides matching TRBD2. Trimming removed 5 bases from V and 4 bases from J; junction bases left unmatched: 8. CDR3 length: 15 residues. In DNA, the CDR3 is TGTGCCAGCAGTATTAGCGGGGGTGTGGGAGAGACCCAGTACTTC. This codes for CASSISGGVGETQYF.

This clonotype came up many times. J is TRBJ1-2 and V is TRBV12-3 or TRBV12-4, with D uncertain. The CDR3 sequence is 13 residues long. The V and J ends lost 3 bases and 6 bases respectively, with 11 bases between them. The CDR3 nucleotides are TGTGCCAGCAGTTTGATAAGCGCCGATGGCTACACCTTC. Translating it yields CASSLISADGYTF.

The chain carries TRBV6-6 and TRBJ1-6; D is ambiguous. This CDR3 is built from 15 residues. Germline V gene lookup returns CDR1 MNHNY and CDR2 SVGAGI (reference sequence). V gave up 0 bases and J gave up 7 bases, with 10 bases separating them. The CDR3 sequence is CASSYSGGQNSPLHF. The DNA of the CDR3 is TGTGCCAGCAGTTACTCAGGCGGTCAGAATTCACCCCTCCACTTT.

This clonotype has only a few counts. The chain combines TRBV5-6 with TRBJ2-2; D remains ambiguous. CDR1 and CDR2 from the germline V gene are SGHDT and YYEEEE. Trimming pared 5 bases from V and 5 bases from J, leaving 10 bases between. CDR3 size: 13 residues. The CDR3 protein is CASRPGRTGELFF. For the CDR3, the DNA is TGTGCCAGCAGGCCCGGCCGGACCGGGGAGCTGTTTTTT. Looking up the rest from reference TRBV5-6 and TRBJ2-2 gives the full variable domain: DAGVTQSPTHLIKTRGQQVTLRCSPKSGHDTVSWYQQALGQGPQFIFQYYEEEERQRGNFPDRFSGHQFPNYSSELNVNALLLGDSALYLCASRPGRTGELFFGEGSRLTVL.

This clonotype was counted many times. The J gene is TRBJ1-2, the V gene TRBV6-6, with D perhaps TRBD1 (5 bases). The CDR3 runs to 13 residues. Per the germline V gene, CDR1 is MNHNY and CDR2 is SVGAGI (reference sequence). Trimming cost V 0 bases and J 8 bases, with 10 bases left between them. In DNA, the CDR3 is TGTGCCAGCAGTTACTCGGGGGGAGACGGCTACACCTTC. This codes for CASSYSGGDGYTF.

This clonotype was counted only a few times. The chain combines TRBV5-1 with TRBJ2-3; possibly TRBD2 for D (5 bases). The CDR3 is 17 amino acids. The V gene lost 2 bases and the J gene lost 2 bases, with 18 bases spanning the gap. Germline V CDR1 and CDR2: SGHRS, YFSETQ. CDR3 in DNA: TGCGCCAGCAGCTTTCTGACCAAGCGGTTTCACACAGATACGCAGTATTTT. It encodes CASSFLTKRFHTDTQYF.

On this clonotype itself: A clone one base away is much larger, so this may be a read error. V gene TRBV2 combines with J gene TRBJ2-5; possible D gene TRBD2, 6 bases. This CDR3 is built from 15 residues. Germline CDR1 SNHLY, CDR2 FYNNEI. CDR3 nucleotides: TGTGACAGCAGTGCGGGGAGGACCTTGCGGGAGACCCAGTACTTC. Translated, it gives CDSSAGRTLRETQYF.

The CDR3 DNA sequence: TGTGCCAGCAGTTTCCTGGCAGGGGATTTTTTACCCCTCCACTTT. Residues: CASSFLAGDFLPLHF. The chain employs TRBV6-1 and TRBJ1-6, with D perhaps TRBD1 (6 bases). The germline V gene has CDR1 MNHNS and CDR2 SASEGT. With 5 bases removed from V and 12 bases from J, the gap between germline ends came to 20 bases. The CDR3 is made up of 15 amino acids.

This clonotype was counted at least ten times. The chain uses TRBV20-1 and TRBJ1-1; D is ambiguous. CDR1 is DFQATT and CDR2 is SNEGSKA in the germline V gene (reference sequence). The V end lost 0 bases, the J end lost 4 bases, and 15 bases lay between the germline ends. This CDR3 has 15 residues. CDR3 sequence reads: CSARDPFNQFTEAFF. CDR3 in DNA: TGCAGTGCTAGAGATCCATTCAATCAGTTCACTGAAGCTTTCTTT.

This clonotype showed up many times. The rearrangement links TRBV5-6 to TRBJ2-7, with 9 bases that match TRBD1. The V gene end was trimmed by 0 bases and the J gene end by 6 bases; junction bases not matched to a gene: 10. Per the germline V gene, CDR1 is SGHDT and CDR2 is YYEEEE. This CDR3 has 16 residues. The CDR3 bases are TGTGCCAGCAGCTTGGTTGGGACAGGGTGGAGTGGCGAGCAGTACTTC. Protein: CASSLVGTGWSGEQYF. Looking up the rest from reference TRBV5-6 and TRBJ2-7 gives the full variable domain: DAGVTQSPTHLIKTRGQQVTLRCSPKSGHDTVSWYQQALGQGPQFIFQYYEEEERQRGNFPDRFSGHQFPNYSSELNVNALLLGDSALYLCASSLVGTGWSGEQYFGPGTRLTVT.

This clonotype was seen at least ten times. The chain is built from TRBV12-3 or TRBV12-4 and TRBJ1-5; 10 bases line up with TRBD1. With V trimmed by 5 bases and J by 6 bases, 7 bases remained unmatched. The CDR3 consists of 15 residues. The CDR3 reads CASSQDRGGGQPQHF. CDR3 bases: TGTGCCAGCAGTCAGGACAGGGGGGGAGGTCAGCCCCAGCATTTT.

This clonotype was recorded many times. The CDR3 nucleotides read TGTGCCAGCAGCTATTCGGGAGCTGAGCAGTTCTTC. Encoded protein: CASSYSGAEQFF. V is TRBV7-9 and J is TRBJ2-1, with a possible D match to TRBD2 (6 bases). This CDR3 has 12 residues. Per the germline V gene, CDR1 is SEHNR and CDR2 is FQNEAQ (reference sequence). The germline V and J ends were trimmed by 4 bases and 9 bases, with 10 bases remaining between them.

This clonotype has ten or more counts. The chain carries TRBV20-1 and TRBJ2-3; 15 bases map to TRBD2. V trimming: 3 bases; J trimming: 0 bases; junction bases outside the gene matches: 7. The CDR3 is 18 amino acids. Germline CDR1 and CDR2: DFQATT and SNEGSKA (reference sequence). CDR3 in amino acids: CSARGLAGGNLSTDTQYF. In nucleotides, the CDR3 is TGCAGTGCTAGGGGACTAGCGGGGGGAAACCTTAGCACAGATACGCAGTATTTT.

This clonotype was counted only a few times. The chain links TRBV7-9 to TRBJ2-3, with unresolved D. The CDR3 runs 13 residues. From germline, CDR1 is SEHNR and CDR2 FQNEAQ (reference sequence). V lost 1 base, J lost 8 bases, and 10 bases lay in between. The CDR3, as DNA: TGTGCCAGCAGCTTAGTGATTAGTACTACGCAGTATTTT. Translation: CASSLVISTTQYF.

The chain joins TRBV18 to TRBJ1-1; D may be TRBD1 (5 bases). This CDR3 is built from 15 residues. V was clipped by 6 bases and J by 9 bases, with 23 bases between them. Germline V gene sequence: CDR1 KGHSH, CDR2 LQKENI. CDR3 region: CASSPSRDWAFKAFF. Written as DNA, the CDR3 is TGTGCCAGCTCCCCAAGCAGGGATTGGGCCTTTAAAGCTTTCTTT.

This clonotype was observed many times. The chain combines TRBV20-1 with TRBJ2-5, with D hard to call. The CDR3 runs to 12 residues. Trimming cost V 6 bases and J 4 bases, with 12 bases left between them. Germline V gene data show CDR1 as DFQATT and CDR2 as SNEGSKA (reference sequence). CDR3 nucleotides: TGCAGTGCAGCCGGCCTCGGAGAGACCCAGTACTTC. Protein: CSAAGLGETQYF.

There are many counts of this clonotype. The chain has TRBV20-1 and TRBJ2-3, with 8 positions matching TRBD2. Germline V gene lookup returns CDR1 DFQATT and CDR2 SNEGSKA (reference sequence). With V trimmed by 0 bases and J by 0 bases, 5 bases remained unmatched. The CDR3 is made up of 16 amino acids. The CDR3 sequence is CSARDIGGGSTDTQYF. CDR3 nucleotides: TGCAGTGCTAGAGATATCGGCGGGGGGAGCACAGATACGCAGTATTTT.

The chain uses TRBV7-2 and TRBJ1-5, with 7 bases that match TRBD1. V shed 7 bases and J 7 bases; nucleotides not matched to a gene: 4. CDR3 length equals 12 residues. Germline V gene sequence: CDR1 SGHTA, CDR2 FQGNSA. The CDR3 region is CASKTGDQPQHF. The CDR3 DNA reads TGTGCCAGCAAAACAGGGGACCAGCCCCAGCATTTT.

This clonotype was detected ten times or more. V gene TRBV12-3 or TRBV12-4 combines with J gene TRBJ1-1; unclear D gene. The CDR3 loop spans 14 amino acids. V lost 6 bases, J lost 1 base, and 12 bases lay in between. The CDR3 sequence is CASSPTLGNTEAFF. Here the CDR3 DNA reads TGTGCCAGCAGCCCGACCTTGGGGAACACTGAAGCTTTCTTT.

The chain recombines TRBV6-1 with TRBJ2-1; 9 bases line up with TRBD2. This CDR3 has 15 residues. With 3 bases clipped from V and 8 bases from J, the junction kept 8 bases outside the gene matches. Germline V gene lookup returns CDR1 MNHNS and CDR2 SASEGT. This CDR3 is CASSEERGVVDEQFF. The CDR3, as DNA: TGTGCCAGCAGTGAGGAGCGGGGGGTGGTCGATGAGCAGTTCTTC.